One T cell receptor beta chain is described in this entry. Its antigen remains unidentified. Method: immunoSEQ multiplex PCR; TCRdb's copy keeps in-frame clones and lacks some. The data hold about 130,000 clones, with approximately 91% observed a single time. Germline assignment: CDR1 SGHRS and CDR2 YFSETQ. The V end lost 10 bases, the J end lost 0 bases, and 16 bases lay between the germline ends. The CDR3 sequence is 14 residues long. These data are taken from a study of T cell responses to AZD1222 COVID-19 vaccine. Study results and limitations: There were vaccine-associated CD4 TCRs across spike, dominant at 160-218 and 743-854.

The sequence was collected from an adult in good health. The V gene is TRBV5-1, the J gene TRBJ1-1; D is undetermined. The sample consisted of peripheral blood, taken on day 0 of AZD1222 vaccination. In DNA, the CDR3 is TGCGCCCCCAGAGGGAGGAAAATGAACACTGAAGCTTTCTTT. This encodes CAPRGRKMNTEAFF.